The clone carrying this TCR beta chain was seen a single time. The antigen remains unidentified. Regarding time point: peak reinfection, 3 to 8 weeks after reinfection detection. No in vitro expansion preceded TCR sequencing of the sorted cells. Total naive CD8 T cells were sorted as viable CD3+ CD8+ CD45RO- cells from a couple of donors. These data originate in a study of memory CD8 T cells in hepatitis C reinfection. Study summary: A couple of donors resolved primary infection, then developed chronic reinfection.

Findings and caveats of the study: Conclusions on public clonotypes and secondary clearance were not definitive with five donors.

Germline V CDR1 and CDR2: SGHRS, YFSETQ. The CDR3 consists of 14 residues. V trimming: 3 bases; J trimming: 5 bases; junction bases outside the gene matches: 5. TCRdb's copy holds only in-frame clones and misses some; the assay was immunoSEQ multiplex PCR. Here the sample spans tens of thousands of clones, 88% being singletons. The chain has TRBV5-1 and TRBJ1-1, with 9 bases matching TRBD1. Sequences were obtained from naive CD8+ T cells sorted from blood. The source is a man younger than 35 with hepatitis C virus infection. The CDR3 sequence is CASSSQGAVTEAFF. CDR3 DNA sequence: TGCGCCAGCAGCTCACAGGGGGCTGTAACTGAAGCTTTCTTT.